One T cell receptor (beta chain) is described in this entry. Antigen: not known. Constant-region reverse primers amplified full-length variable regions, followed by semi-nested Nested Universal Primer A PCR. TCRdb used MiXCR to reprocess the 5' RACE reads, holding one entry per CDR3 protein. This table holds 5,000 to 7,000 distinct CDR3 sequences, 52% found once. The study's findings and limits: The TCR gene usage of tumor memory CD4+ T cells clustered together with blood and lymph node memory CD4+ cells and with lymph node naive CD4+ cells.

CD4+CD45RO+CD25- cells were isolated as memory CD4+ T cells. The CDR3 covers 14 residues. Germline V gives CDR1 DFQATT, CDR2 SNEGSKA (reference sequence). Trimming removed 3 bases at V and 1 base at J, with 9 bases between. This sequence was found in a female donor with breast cancer. This chain joins TRBV20-1 and TRBJ2-2; D remains ambiguous. The sequencing sample was made of memory CD4+ T cells sorted from blood. Subset here: memory CD4+ T cells, CD4+CD45RO+CD25-. The chain's CDR3 is CSASRVVNTGELFF. The CDR3 DNA sequence: TGCAGTGCTAGTAGGGTAGTGAACACCGGGGAGCTGTTTTTT.